The clone carrying this T cell receptor beta chain occurred a few times. Antigen unknown. The germline CDR1 and CDR2 sequences are MNHNY and SVGAGI (reference sequence). This CDR3 comprises 15 residues. The V end lost 6 bases, the J end lost 1 base, and 15 bases lay between the germline ends. Alongside a J-beta primer mix, a sample-barcoded 5' primer served in a second PCR lasting roughly 6 to 11 cycles. TCRdb called the 5' RACE reads again in MiXCR, with one record for every CDR3 protein. The sample has around 1,000,000 distinct CDR3 sequences; about 25% are singletons. This specimen comes from a study of blood T cells in healthy people across ages. Study outcomes and limitations: Donors of long life had a larger count of naive CD4+ cells and greater diversity than aged donors.

The sample was also reused in another study, on T cells of mothers and their children. That paper adds: The second PCR's M1S primer added sample barcodes and 2-4 random nucleotides.

The TCR comes from a girl aged 2 to 10 in good health. This rearrangement joins TRBV6-6 to TRBJ2-5, with D tentatively TRBD1 (6 bases). The sample comprised blood. The CDR3 DNA sequence: TGTGCCAGCAGAGGGACATTCCTCTCCCAAGAGACCCAGTACTTC. Translation gives CASRGTFLSQETQYF.